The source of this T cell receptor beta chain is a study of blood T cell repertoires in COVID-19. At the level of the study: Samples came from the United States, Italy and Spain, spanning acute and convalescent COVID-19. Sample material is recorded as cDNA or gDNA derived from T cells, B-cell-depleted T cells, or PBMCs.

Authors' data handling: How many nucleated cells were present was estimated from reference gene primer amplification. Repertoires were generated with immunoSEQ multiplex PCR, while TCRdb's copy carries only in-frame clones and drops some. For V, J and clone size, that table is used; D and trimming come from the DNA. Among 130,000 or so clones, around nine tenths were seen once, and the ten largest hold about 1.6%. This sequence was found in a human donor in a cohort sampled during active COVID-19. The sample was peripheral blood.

The CDR3 DNA follows: TGCGCCAGCAGCCAGACACAGGGTGGGAACACTGAAGCTTTCTTT. Translation: CASSQTQGGNTEAFF. The V gene is TRBV4-1, the J gene TRBJ1-1, with D maybe TRBD1 (6 bases). V gave up 3 bases and J gave up 1 base, with 12 bases separating them. The CDR3 has 15 amino acids. Germline loops: CDR1 MGHRA, CDR2 YSYEKL.